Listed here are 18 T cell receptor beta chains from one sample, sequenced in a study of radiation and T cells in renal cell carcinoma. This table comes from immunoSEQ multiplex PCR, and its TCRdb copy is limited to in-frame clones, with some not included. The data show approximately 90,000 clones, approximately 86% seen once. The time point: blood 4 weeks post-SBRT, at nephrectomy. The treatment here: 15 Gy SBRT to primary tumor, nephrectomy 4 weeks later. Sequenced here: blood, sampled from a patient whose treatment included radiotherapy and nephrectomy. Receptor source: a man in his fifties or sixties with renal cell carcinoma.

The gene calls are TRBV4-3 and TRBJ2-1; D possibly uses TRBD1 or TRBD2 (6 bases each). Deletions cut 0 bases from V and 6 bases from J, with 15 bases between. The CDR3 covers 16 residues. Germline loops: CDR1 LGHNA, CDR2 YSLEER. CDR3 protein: CASSQEKGGPINEQFF. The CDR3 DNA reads TGCGCCAGCAGCCAAGAAAAAGGGGGGCCCATCAATGAGCAGTTCTTC.

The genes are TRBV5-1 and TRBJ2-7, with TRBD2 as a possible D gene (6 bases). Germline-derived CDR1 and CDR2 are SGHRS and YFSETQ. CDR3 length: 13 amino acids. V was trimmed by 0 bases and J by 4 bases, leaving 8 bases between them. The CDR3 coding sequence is TGCGCCAGCAGCTTGGGTGGAGGGTACGAGCAGTACTTC. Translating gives CASSLGGGYEQYF.

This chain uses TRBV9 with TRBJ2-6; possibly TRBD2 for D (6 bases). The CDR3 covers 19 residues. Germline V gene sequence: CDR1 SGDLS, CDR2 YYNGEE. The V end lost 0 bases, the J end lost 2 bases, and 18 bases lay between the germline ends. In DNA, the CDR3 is TGTGCCAGCAGCGTAGGGTGGGCAGGGAGGATGCCTGGGGCCAACGTCCTGACTTTC. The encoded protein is CASSVGWAGRMPGANVLTF.

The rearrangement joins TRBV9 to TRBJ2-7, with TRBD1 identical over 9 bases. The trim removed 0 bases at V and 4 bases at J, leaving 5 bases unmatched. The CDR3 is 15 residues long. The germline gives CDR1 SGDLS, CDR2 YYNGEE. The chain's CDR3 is CASSVATGGGYEQYF. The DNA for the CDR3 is TGTGCCAGCAGCGTAGCTACAGGGGGCGGGTACGAGCAGTACTTC. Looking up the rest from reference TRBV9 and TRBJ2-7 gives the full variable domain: DSGVTQTPKHLITATGQRVTLRCSPRSGDLSVYWYQQSLDQGLQFLIQYYNGEERAKGNILERFSAQQFPDLHSELNLSSLELGDSALYFCASSVATGGGYEQYFGPGTRLTVT.

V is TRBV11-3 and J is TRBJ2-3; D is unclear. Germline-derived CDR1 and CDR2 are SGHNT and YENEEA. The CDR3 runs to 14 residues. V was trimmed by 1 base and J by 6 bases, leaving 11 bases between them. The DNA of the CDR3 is TGTGCCAGCAGCTTAGGGAATGGGGTTGATACGCAGTATTTT. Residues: CASSLGNGVDTQYF.

The CDR3 is CASSQGTLGLEQFF. In DNA, the CDR3 is TGTGCCAGCAGCCAGGGGACTCTCGGTCTGGAGCAGTTCTTC. The chain uses TRBV7-2 and TRBJ2-1; D assignment may be TRBD1 or TRBD2 (6 bases each). Germline-derived CDR1 and CDR2 are SGHTA and FQGNSA. The CDR3 covers 14 residues. Trimming removed 5 bases from V and 10 bases from J, with 18 bases in between.

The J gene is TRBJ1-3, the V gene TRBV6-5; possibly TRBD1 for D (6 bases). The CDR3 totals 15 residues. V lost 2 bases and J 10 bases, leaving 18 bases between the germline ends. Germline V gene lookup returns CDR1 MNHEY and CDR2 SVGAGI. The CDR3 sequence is CASSYAQDSGATIYF. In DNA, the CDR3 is TGTGCCAGCAGTTACGCCCAGGACAGTGGGGCGACCATATATTTT.

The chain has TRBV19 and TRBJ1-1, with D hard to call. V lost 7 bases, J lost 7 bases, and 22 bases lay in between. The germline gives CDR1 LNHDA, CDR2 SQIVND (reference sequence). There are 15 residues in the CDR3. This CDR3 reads CASTRAEAANGEAFF. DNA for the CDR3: TGTGCCAGTACCCGAGCGGAGGCGGCGAACGGTGAAGCTTTCTTT.

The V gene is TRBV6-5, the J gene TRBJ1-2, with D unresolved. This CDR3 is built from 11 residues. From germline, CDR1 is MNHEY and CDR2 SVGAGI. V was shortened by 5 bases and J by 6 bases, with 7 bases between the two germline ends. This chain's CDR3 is CASSHIDGYTF. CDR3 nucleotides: TGTGCCAGCAGTCATATTGATGGCTACACCTTC.

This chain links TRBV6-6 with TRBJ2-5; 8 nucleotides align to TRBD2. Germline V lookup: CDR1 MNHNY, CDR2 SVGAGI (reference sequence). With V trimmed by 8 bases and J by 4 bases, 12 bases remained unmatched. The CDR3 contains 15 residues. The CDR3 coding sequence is TGTGCCAGCCACTCCGGGGGGGCGGGAAGAGAGACCCAGTACTTC. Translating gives CASHSGGAGRETQYF.

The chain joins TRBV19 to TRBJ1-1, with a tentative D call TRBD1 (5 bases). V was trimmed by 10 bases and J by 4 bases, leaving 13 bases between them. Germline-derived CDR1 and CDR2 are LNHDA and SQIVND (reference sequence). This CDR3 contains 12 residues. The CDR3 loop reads CATRVWGTEAFF. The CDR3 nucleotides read TGTGCCACCAGGGTATGGGGCACTGAAGCTTTCTTT. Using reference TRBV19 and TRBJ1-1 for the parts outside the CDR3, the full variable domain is DGGITQSPKYLFRKEGQNVTLSCEQNLNHDAMYWYRQDPGQGLRLIYYSQIVNDFQKGDIAEGYSVSREKKESFPLTVTSAQKNPTAFYLCATRVWGTEAFFGQGTRLTVV.

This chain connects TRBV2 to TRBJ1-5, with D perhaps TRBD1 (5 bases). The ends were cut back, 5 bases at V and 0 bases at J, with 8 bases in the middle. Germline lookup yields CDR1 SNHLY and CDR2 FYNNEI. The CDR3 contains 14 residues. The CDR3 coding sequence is TGTGCCAGCAGTCTGGGGGTTAGCAATCAGCCCCAGCATTTT. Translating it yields CASSLGVSNQPQHF.

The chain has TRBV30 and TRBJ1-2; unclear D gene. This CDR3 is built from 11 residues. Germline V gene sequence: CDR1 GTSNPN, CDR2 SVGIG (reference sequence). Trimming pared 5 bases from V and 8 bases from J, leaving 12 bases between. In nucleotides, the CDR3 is TGTGCCTGGGGGGTCTTGAGAGGCTACACCTTC. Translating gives CAWGVLRGYTF.

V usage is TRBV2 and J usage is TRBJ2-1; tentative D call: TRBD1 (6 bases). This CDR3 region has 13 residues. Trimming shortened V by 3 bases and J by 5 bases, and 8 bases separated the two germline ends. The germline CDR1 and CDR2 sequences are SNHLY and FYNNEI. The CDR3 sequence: CASSDTGNNEQFF. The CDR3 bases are TGTGCCAGCAGTGATACAGGGAACAATGAGCAGTTCTTC.

The CDR3 DNA reads TGTGCCAGTAGTAACCGGGACAGGGTTTCTCAGCCCCAGCATTTT. Amino acid sequence: CASSNRDRVSQPQHF. The V and J genes are TRBV19 and TRBJ1-5; 9 nucleotides agree with TRBD1. V shed 4 bases, J shed 6 bases, and the junction held 7 bases outside the gene matches. This CDR3 is built from 15 residues. The V gene's germline CDR1 is LNHDA and CDR2 SQIVND (reference sequence). Full variable domain (missing parts from reference TRBV19 and TRBJ1-5): DGGITQSPKYLFRKEGQNVTLSCEQNLNHDAMYWYRQDPGQGLRLIYYSQIVNDFQKGDIAEGYSVSREKKESFPLTVTSAQKNPTAFYLCASSNRDRVSQPQHFGDGTRLSIL.

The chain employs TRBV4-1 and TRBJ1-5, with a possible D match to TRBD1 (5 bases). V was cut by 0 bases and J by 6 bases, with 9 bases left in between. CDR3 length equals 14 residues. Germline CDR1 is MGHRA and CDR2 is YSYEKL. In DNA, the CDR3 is TGCGCCAGCAGCCAAGACAGGGTAAGTCAGCCCCAGCATTTT. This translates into CASSQDRVSQPQHF.

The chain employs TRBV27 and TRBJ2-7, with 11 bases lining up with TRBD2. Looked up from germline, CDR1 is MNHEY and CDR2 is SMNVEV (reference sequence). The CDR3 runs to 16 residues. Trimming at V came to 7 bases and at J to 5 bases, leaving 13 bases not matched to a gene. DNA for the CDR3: TGTGCCAGCAACAGGGGCCGAGGACTAGCGGGCCACGAGCAGTACTTC. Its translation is CASNRGRGLAGHEQYF.

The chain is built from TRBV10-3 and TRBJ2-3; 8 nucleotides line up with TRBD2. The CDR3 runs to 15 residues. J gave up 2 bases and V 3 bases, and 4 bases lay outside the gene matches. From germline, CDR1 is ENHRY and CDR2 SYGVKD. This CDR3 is CAISDTSGYTDTQYF. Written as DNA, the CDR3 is TGTGCCATCAGTGATACTAGCGGCTACACAGATACGCAGTATTTT.